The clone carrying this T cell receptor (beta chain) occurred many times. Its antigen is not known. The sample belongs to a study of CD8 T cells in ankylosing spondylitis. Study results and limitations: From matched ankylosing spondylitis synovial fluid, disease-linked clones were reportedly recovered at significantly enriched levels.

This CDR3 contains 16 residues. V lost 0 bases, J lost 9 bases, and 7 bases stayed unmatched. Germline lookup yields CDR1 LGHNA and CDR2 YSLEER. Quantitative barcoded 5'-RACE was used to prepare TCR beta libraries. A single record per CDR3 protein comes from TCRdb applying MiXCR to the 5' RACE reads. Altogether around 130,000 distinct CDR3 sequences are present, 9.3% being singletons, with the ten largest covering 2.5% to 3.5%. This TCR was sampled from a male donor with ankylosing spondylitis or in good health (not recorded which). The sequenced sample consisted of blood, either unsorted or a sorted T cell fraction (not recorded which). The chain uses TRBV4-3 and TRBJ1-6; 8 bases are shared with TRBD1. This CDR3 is CASSQEVWTGSSPLHF. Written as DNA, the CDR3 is TGCGCCAGCAGCCAAGAAGTGTGGACAGGGAGTTCACCCCTCCACTTT.